These 14 T cell receptor beta chains originate from one sample sequenced in a study of blood T cells in healthy people across ages. A second about 6 to 12 cycle PCR used barcoded and J-beta primers. One entry per CDR3 protein results from TCRdb running MiXCR on the 5' RACE reads. The repertoire has about a million distinct CDR3 sequences, roughly 50% of them found once; the top ten carry about 20%. The sequenced sample was blood. The origin of the receptors is a woman aged 55-69 years in good health.

The chain employs TRBV2 and TRBJ2-1; maybe TRBD2 (6 bases). CDR3 length: 15 amino acids. Germline V gene lookup returns CDR1 SNHLY and CDR2 FYNNEI. Trimming removed 3 bases from V and 9 bases from J, with 18 bases in between. DNA for the CDR3: TGTGCCAGCAGTGACCGAGTACTAGCAGTGAGTGAGCAGTTCTTC. Translating gives CASSDRVLAVSEQFF. Full variable domain (missing parts from reference TRBV2 and TRBJ2-1): EPEVTQTPSHQVTQMGQEVILRCVPISNHLYFYWYRQILGQKVEFLVSFYNNEISEKSEIFDDQFSVERPDGSNFTLKIRSTKLEDSAMYFCASSDRVLAVSEQFFGPGTRLTVL.

This clonotype occurred once. This chain uses TRBV5-5 with TRBJ1-5; tentative D call: TRBD1 (5 bases). The CDR3 consists of 15 residues. Germline lookup yields CDR1 SGHKS and CDR2 YYEKEE (reference sequence). V lost 0 bases and J lost 8, with 15 bases in between. DNA for the CDR3: TGTGCCAGCAGCTTGGCTAATAGGGGCTTAGAGCCCCAGCATTTT. Protein sequence: CASSLANRGLEPQHF.

This chain connects TRBV20-1 to TRBJ2-2; D perhaps matches TRBD1 (5 bases). This CDR3 contains 13 residues. The germline V and J ends were trimmed by 0 bases and 6 bases, with 8 bases remaining between them. CDR1 and CDR2 from the germline V gene are DFQATT and SNEGSKA (reference sequence). In nucleotides, the CDR3 is TGCAGTGCTAGAGATGGACAAGCCGGGGAGCTGTTTTTT. Translation: CSARDGQAGELFF.

The sample holds a few counts of this clonotype. The chain combines TRBV12-3 or TRBV12-4 with TRBJ1-4; no clear D. CDR3 size: 13 residues. V dropped 6 bases and J dropped 4 bases, with 9 bases sitting between them. The CDR3: CASRTTVNEKLFF. CDR3 DNA: TGTGCCAGCAGAACAACAGTTAATGAAAAACTGTTTTTT.

This chain links TRBV20-1 with TRBJ2-1, with 7 bases identical to TRBD2. CDR1 DFQATT and CDR2 SNEGSKA come from the germline V gene (reference sequence). V lost 5 bases to trimming and J lost 6 bases; unmatched junction nucleotides: 13. This CDR3 comprises 15 residues. The CDR3 loop is CSAYFWEGSRNEQFF. Here the CDR3 DNA reads TGCAGTGCTTACTTTTGGGAGGGCAGTCGCAATGAGCAGTTCTTC.

The V gene is TRBV29-1, the J gene TRBJ2-5; 7 bases line up with TRBD1. CDR1 SQVTM and CDR2 ANQGSEA come from the germline V gene. V gave up 7 bases and J gave up 4 bases; unmatched junction bases: 12. This CDR3 is 14 amino acids long. The CDR3 bases are TGCAGCGCTCCGGTACAGGGGATTCGAGAGACCCAGTACTTC. It encodes CSAPVQGIRETQYF.

The rearrangement joins TRBV6-5 to TRBJ2-1, with 9 bases fitting TRBD2. V was pared by 3 bases and J by 4 bases, with 7 bases of the junction left unmatched. Germline V gene data show CDR1 as MNHEY and CDR2 as SVGAGI. The CDR3 is 16 residues long. CDR3 residues: CASSYYGAGGYNEQFF. CDR3 nucleotides: TGTGCCAGCAGTTATTATGGAGCGGGAGGTTACAATGAGCAGTTCTTC.

This clonotype was recorded a few times. The chain is built from TRBV25-1 and TRBJ1-5; 8 bases line up with TRBD1. J was trimmed by 9 bases and V by 4 bases; bases with no gene match: 8. The CDR3 sequence is 14 residues long. CDR1 MGHDK and CDR2 SYGVNS come from the germline V gene. The CDR3 protein is CASSAQQGDRPQHF. For the CDR3, the DNA is TGTGCCAGCAGTGCACAACAGGGGGATCGGCCCCAGCATTTT.

Concerning this clonotype: This clone may be a read error of a much larger clone one base away. The V gene is TRBV7-9, the J gene TRBJ2-7; D uncertain. Germline V gene sequence: CDR1 SEHNR, CDR2 FQNEAQ (reference sequence). This CDR3 spans 13 amino acids. The CDR3 DNA sequence: TGTGCCAGTTCTGGTACCAATTCCTACGTGCAGTACTTC. Translation: CASSGTNSYVQYF.

The J gene is TRBJ2-7, the V gene TRBV7-2; 11 positions match TRBD2. The junction had 8 bases not matched to a gene; V was cut back by 3 bases and J by 4 bases. The length of the CDR3 is 16 residues. The germline V gene encodes CDR1 SGHTA and CDR2 FQGNSA. CDR3 in amino acids: CASSFRPTSGMYEQYF. The CDR3, as DNA: TGTGCCAGCAGCTTTAGACCGACTAGCGGGATGTACGAGCAGTACTTC.

The rearrangement links TRBV7-9 to TRBJ2-3, with D perhaps TRBD1 (6 bases). With 8 bases removed from V and 2 bases from J, the gap between germline ends came to 14 bases. Germline CDR1 and CDR2: SEHNR and FQNEAQ (reference sequence). CDR3 length: 14 residues. As DNA, the CDR3 is TGTGCCAGCCTCCGGGACATATCCACAGATACGCAGTATTTT. This codes for CASLRDISTDTQYF.

The V gene is TRBV20-1, the J gene TRBJ2-1; maybe TRBD2 (6 bases). CDR1 and CDR2 from the germline V gene are DFQATT and SNEGSKA (reference sequence). The length of the CDR3 is 13 residues. The V end was cut by 3 bases, the J end by 4 bases, with 10 bases between. In DNA, the CDR3 is TGCAGTGCTAGTCGGGAGATTTACAATGAGCAGTTCTTC. It translates to CSASREIYNEQFF.

This clonotype was detected many times. The chain combines TRBV29-1 with TRBJ2-7, with D uncertain. V lost 4 bases to trimming and J lost 7 bases, with 14 bases between them. Per germline, CDR1 SQVTM and CDR2 ANQGSEA. This CDR3 spans 12 amino acids. The CDR3 sequence is CSVVTPLGEQYF. For the CDR3, the DNA is TGCAGCGTTGTCACCCCCCTTGGAGAGCAGTACTTC.

This clonotype was counted between two and nine times. The chain recombines TRBV28 with TRBJ2-7; D uncertain. The germline gives CDR1 MDHEN, CDR2 SYDVKM. V was clipped by 2 bases and J by 3 bases, with 5 bases between them. The CDR3 has 12 residues. CDR3 loop: CASSLRNYEQYF. The CDR3 DNA sequence: TGTGCCAGCAGTTTAAGGAACTACGAGCAGTACTTC.